Given below is one T cell receptor beta chain in context. The sample's treatment: oral pan-JAK inhibitor, 5-10 mg twice daily. This record belongs to a study of CD8+ T cells in alopecia areata. Reverse transcription of extracted RNA yielded cDNA, which provided the sequencing template. Clones were sequenced by immunoSEQ multiplex PCR, and TCRdb holds only the in-frame ones, with some missing. This table holds roughly 190,000 clones, roughly three fifths found once. The V gene's germline CDR1 is MNHNS and CDR2 SASEGT. V was pared by 2 bases and J by 0 bases, with 7 bases between. The CDR3 loop spans 15 amino acids.

This TCR came from a human donor with alopecia areata. This chain connects TRBV6-1 to TRBJ2-2; D unresolved. Here the sequenced sample was CD4+ T cells sorted from blood, taken at week 4, from a patient treated with tofacitinib. The CDR3 sequence is CASSEWQANTGELFF. For the CDR3, the DNA is TGTGCCAGCAGTGAATGGCAGGCGAACACCGGGGAGCTGTTTTTT.